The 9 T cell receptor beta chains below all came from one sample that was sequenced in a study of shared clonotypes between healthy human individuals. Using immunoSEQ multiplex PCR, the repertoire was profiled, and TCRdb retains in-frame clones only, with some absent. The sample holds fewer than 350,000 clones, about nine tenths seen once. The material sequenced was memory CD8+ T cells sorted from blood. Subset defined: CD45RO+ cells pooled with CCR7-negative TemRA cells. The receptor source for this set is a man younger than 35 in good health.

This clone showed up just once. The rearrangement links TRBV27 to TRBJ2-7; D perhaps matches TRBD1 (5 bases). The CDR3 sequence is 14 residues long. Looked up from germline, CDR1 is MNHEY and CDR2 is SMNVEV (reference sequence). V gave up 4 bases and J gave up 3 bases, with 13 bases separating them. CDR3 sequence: CASSYGTGGYEQYF. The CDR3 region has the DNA TGTGCCAGCAGTTATGGTACAGGTGGCTACGAGCAGTACTTC.

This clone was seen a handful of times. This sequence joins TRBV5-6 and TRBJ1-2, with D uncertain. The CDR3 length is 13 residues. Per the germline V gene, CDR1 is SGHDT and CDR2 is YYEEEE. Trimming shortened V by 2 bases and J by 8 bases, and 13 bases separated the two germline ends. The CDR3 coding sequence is TGTGCCAGCAGCTTAGGATTGGAATTCGGCTACACCTTC. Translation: CASSLGLEFGYTF.

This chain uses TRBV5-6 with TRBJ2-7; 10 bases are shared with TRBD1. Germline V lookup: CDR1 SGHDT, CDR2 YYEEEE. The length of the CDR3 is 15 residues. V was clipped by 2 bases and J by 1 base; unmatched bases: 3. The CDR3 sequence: CASSFRDRGSYEQYF. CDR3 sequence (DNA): TGTGCCAGCAGCTTCCGGGACAGGGGTTCCTACGAGCAGTACTTC.

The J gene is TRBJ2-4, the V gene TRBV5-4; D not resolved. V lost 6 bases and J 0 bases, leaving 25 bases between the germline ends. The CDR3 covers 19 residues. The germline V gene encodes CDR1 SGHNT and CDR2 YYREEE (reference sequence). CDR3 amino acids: CASTKHPDRKSLAKNIQYF. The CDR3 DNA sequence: TGTGCCAGCACTAAGCACCCCGACCGTAAATCCCTAGCCAAAAACATTCAGTACTTC.

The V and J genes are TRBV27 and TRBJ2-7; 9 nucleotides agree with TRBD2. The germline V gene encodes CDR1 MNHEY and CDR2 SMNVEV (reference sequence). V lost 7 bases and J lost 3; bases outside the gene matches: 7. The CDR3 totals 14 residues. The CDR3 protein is CASTIRAGGYEQYF. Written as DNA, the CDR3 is TGTGCCAGCACCATTAGAGCGGGAGGCTACGAGCAGTACTTC.

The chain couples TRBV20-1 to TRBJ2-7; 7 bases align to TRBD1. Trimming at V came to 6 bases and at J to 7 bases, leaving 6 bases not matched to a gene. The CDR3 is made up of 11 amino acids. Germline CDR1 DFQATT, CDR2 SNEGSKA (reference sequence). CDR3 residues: CSAPTGSEQYF. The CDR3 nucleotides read TGCAGTGCCCCGACAGGGAGTGAGCAGTACTTC.

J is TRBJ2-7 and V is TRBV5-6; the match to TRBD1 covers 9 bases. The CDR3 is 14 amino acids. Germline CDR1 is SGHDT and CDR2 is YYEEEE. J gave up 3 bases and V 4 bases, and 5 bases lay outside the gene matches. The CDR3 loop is CASSPGTGFYEQYF. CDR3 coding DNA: TGTGCCAGCAGCCCCGGGACAGGGTTCTACGAGCAGTACTTC.

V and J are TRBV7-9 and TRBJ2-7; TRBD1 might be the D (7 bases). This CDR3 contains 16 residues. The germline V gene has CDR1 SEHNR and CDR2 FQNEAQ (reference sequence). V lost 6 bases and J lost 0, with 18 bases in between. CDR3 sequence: CASRPQGGGLSYEQYF. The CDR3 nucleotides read TGTGCCAGCAGGCCCCAAGGAGGGGGCCTCTCCTACGAGCAGTACTTC.

CDR3 bases: TGCAGCGTTTGGGACGACGAGCAGTACTTC. It is translated as CSVWDDEQYF. The chain joins TRBV29-1 to TRBJ2-7, with D perhaps assigned TRBD1 or TRBD2 (5 bases each). From germline, CDR1 is SQVTM and CDR2 ANQGSEA. The CDR3 is made up of 10 amino acids. The V and J ends lost 5 bases and 5 bases respectively, with 7 bases between them.